These T cell receptor beta chains were read from a single sample in a study of T cell repertoires in cytomegalovirus infection. Using its own MiXCR run on the reads, TCRdb lists one record per CDR3 protein. Found here are some 700,000 distinct CDR3 sequences, around 31% of them singletons; the top ten hold around a sixth. These TCRs are of unknown antigen specificity. The source material was cultured PBMCs, sampled from culture after CMV antigen stimulation. These receptors were obtained from a human donor in good health (CMV status not recorded). Some clones in this sample may be carry-over from other donors' samples. CDR3s include the opening cysteine and the closing phenylalanine or tryptophan. D genes are given only for firm matches. The size field is filled for only some rows; it gives once, few, many or a size class.

size: -; V: TRBV6-8; D: -; J: TRBJ1-4; DNA: TGTGCCAGCGCGGGGGGGTTGGGGGAAAAACTGTTTTTT; CDR3: CASAGGLGEKLFF
size: few; V: TRBV15; D: -; J: TRBJ2-7; DNA: TGTGCCACCAGCAGAGATCGGTTCGAGCGATTAAGCTCCTACGAGCAGTACTTC; CDR3: CATSRDRFERLSSYEQYF
size: few; V: TRBV12-3/TRBV12-4; D: -; J: TRBJ2-1; DNA: TGTGCCAGCAGGCACAGAGGCGACGAGCAGTTCTTC; CDR3: CASRHRGDEQFF
size: -; V: TRBV5-5; D: TRBD1; J: TRBJ1-5; DNA: TGTGCCAGCGCCGCCAGCGAGGGGGCCGGTCAGCCCCAGCATTTT; CDR3: CASAASEGAGQPQHF
size: -; V: TRBV2; D: -; J: TRBJ2-7; DNA: TGTGCCAGCGATCTGAAGGGCTACGAGCAGTACTTC; CDR3: CASDLKGYEQYF
size: -; V: TRBV7-2; D: -; J: TRBJ2-3; DNA: TGTGCCAGCAGCTTATTAGGGCCTGGCACAGATACGCAGTATTTT; CDR3: CASSLLGPGTDTQYF
size: few; V: TRBV11-3; D: -; J: TRBJ2-7; DNA: TGTGCCAGCAGCTTTGACGAGCAGTACTTC; CDR3: CASSFDEQYF
size: -; V: TRBV28; D: -; J: TRBJ1-5; DNA: TGTGCCAGCAGTTTATCGACCGGGTCCCGGCCCCAGCATTTT; CDR3: CASSLSTGSRPQHF
size: many; V: TRBV7-2; D: -; J: TRBJ1-2; DNA: TGTGCCAGCAGCTCGACGGGCCGCGGCTACACCTTC; CDR3: CASSSTGRGYTF
size: few; V: TRBV7-2; D: TRBD1; J: TRBJ2-7; DNA: TGTGCCAGCAGCTCCGGGACAGGGGGATACTACGAGCAGTACTTC; CDR3: CASSSGTGGYYEQYF
size: few; V: TRBV6-1; D: TRBD1; J: TRBJ1-5; DNA: TGTGCCAGCAGTGAGCGGACAGGGGGCAACTTAAATCAGCCCCAGCATTTT; CDR3: CASSERTGGNLNQPQHF
size: few; V: TRBV20-1; D: -; J: TRBJ2-3; DNA: TGCAGTGCTAATAGGGGGGGTGGGGCCTACACAGATACGCAGTATTTT; CDR3: CSANRGGGAYTDTQYF
size: -; V: TRBV20-1; D: -; J: TRBJ2-7; DNA: TGCAGTGCTAGAGATTACCGGGACTACGAGCAGTACTTC; CDR3: CSARDYRDYEQYF
size: few; V: TRBV7-8; D: -; J: TRBJ2-7; DNA: TGTGCCAGCAGCTTAGAGGCGGATTCCTACGAGCAGTACTTC; CDR3: CASSLEADSYEQYF
size: -; V: TRBV28; D: -; J: TRBJ1-6; DNA: TGTGCCAGCGATGGACGGGAGCAACCCCTCCACTTT; CDR3: CASDGREQPLHF
size: -; V: TRBV12-3/TRBV12-4; D: -; J: TRBJ2-7; DNA: TGTGCCAGCACCCTCTGGGGGGGGCCTACCTACGAGCAGTACTTC; CDR3: CASTLWGGPTYEQYF
size: -; V: TRBV11-2; D: -; J: TRBJ2-1; DNA: TGTGCCAGCAGCCGCTTCCACAATGAGCAGTTCTTC; CDR3: CASSRFHNEQFF
size: few; V: TRBV7-4; D: -; J: TRBJ2-2; DNA: TGTGCCAGCAACCCTGCCACCGGGGAGCTGTTTTTT; CDR3: CASNPATGELFF
size: -; V: TRBV7-2; D: TRBD1; J: TRBJ2-7; DNA: TGTGCCAGCAGCTTAGTAGCCGACAGGGTTAACTACGAGCAGTACTTC; CDR3: CASSLVADRVNYEQYF
size: many; V: TRBV7-2; D: TRBD2; J: TRBJ2-5; DNA: TGTGCCAGCTCCTTGGTGGGACTAGCGGGAGAAGAGACCCAGTACTTC; CDR3: CASSLVGLAGEETQYF